These 10 T cell receptor beta chains originate from one sample sequenced in a study of low-dose radiotherapy and immunotherapy resistance in tumors. Priming of first-strand cDNA relied on TRAV- and TRBV-specific primers (covering alpha and beta chains). Both a constant-region primer and a V-primer adapter served to amplify TCRs across around 20 PCR cycles. Each CDR3 protein gets one entry after TCRdb re-called the reads with MiXCR. The sample gives 85,000 to 95,000 distinct CDR3 sequences, 20% of which show up once; around 13% is in the top ten. The time point: after trial treatment. Described treatment: LDRT plus nivolumab, ipilimumab, low-dose cyclophosphamide and aspirin (RACIN trial). Sample: PBMCs, taken after low-dose radiotherapy plus immunotherapy. These receptors originate from a female donor with ovarian cancer.

At least ten counts were recorded for this clonotype. V and J are TRBV29-1 and TRBJ1-1; 8 nucleotides align to TRBD1. The V and J ends lost 3 bases and 11 bases, in that order; junction bases with no gene match: 8. The CDR3 extends over 12 amino acids. Germline loops: CDR1 SQVTM, CDR2 ANQGSEA. CDR3 region: CSVDPAQGAAFF. In nucleotides, the CDR3 is TGCAGCGTTGACCCAGCCCAGGGGGCGGCTTTCTTT.

This clonotype showed up just a few times. This sequence joins TRBV5-1 and TRBJ2-7; D is unclear. Trimming left V 3 bases short and J 2 bases short, with 12 bases between. This CDR3 region has 14 residues. Germline values: CDR1 SGHRS, CDR2 YFSETQ. This chain's CDR3 is CASSSLGVAYEQYF. The CDR3 nucleotides read TGCGCCAGCAGCTCTTTAGGAGTGGCCTACGAGCAGTACTTC.

This clonotype was detected many times. The chain links TRBV28 to TRBJ2-5; D is uncertain. Per germline, CDR1 MDHEN and CDR2 SYDVKM. Trimming took 6 bases from V and 5 from J, leaving 13 bases between them. The CDR3 spans 13 residues. CDR3 loop: CASSLGNPETQYF. In DNA form, the CDR3 reads TGTGCCAGCAGCTTGGGGAACCCGGAGACCCAGTACTTC.

In this sample, this clonotype turned up many times. The rearrangement uses TRBV29-1 and TRBJ2-6; TRBD1 matches 10 bases. Germline V CDR1 and CDR2: SQVTM, ANQGSEA. CDR3 length: 16 residues. The J segment lost 0 bases and the V segment lost 5 bases, leaving 4 bases of the junction unmatched. CDR3 in amino acids: CSVSGQGGSGANVLTF. The DNA for the CDR3 is TGCAGCGTTTCTGGACAGGGGGGCTCTGGGGCCAACGTCCTGACTTTC. The variable domain in full, completed from reference TRBV29-1 and TRBJ2-6, reads SAVISQKPSRDICQRGTSLTIQCQVDSQVTMMFWYRQQPGQSLTLIATANQGSEATYESGFVIDKFPISRPNLTFSTLTVSNMSPEDSSIYLCSVSGQGGSGANVLTFGAGSRLTVL.

In this sample, this clonotype turned up many times. The chain joins TRBV6-2 or TRBV6-3 to TRBJ2-7; D might be TRBD1 (6 bases). The V end was cut by 5 bases, the J end by 4 bases, with 15 bases between. The germline CDR1 and CDR2 sequences are MNHEY and SVGEGT. CDR3 length: 14 amino acids. CDR3 sequence: CASSDRGSTYEQYF. Written as DNA, the CDR3 is TGTGCCAGCAGTGATAGGGGGAGTACGTACGAGCAGTACTTC.

Comment on this clonotype: At one boundary the junction diverges from the germline segment, which might be a read error. The CDR3 nucleotides read TGTGCCAGCAGTTACCTGCTGGCTAGCGGGAGGGAGCACCGGGGAGCTGTTTTT. Protein product: CASSYLLASGREHRGAVF. This chain uses TRBV6-6 with TRBJ2-2; 12 bases are a match to TRBD2. Germline-derived CDR1 and CDR2 are MNHNY and SVGAGI (reference sequence). The CDR3 loop spans 18 amino acids.

For this clonotype: The likely explanation is a read error, given a far larger clone one base away. V gene TRBV5-4 combines with J gene TRBJ2-1, with 12 bases lining up with TRBD2. The germline V gene has CDR1 SGHNT and CDR2 YYREEE (reference sequence). The CDR3 loop spans 16 amino acids. J gave up 10 bases and V 4 bases, and 12 bases lay outside the gene matches. As DNA, the CDR3 is TGTGCCAGCAGCGGAGAAAGACTAGCGGGAGCCCACGAGCAGTTCTTC. This gives the protein CASSGERLAGAHEQFF.

The sample holds many counts of this clonotype. V gene TRBV14 combines with J gene TRBJ2-5; D perhaps matches TRBD2 (7 bases). Germline-derived CDR1 and CDR2 are SGHDN and FVKESK. The CDR3 covers 14 residues. V gave up 5 bases and J gave up 1 base, with 11 bases separating them. This chain's CDR3 is CASSGGGRQETQYF. CDR3 in DNA: TGTGCCAGCAGCGGCGGGGGCCGCCAAGAGACCCAGTACTTC.

The sample holds many counts of this clonotype. The chain is built from TRBV6-6 and TRBJ1-6; D remains unclear. The CDR3 length is 16 residues. Trimming removed 5 bases at V and 7 bases at J, with 18 bases between. Germline V gene lookup returns CDR1 MNHNY and CDR2 SVGAGI (reference sequence). CDR3 region: CASSQPYAPSNSPLHF. CDR3 coding DNA: TGTGCCAGCAGTCAACCCTACGCCCCGTCCAATTCACCCCTCCACTTT.

This clonotype was seen repeatedly, ten times or more. The chain combines TRBV27 with TRBJ2-2, with D possibly being TRBD2 (6 bases). V lost 4 bases to trimming and J lost 1 base, with 19 bases between them. Germline CDR1 and CDR2: MNHEY and SMNVEV (reference sequence). This CDR3 contains 18 residues. This chain's CDR3 is CASSSPRPGLKNTGELFF. The CDR3 nucleotides read TGTGCCAGCAGTTCACCCCGCCCGGGACTCAAGAACACCGGGGAGCTGTTTTTT.